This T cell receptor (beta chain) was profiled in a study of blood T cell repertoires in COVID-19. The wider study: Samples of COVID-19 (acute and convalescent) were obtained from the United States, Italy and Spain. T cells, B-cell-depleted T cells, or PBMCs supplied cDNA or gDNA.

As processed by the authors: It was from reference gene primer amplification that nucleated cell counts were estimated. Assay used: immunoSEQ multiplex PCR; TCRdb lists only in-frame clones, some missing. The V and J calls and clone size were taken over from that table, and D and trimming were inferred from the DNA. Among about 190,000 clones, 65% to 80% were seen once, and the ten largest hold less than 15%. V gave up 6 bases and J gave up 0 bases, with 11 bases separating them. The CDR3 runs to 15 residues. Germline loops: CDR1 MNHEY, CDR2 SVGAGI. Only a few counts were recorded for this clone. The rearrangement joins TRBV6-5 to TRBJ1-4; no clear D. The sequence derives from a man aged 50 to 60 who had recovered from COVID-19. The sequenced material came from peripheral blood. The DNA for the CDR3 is TGTGCCAGCAGAGGCCTCGGGGCAACTAATGAAAAACTGTTTTTT. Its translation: CASRGLGATNEKLFF.